Sequencing of this T cell receptor beta chain was carried out in a study of cytomegalovirus exposure and HLA in healthy donors. About the research overall: Among the 300 to 500 genotyped donors, around 81% were placed in the Caucasian-associated ancestry cluster. Study-wide findings and caveats: The records held CMV serostatus as the only immune exposure information. Several of the most significant clusters appeared linked to common viral pathogens, based on a later analysis. Sequencing likely caused a cluster of highly shared sequence variants.

The PCR made use of 60 Vbeta and 13 Jbeta primers. Clones were read by immunoSEQ multiplex PCR, and TCRdb kept only the in-frame ones, dropping some. The specimen's table records 50,000 or so clones. V was clipped by 3 bases and J by 6 bases, with 18 bases between them. Germline V gene data show CDR1 as LNHDA and CDR2 as SQIVND (reference sequence). The CDR3 consists of 16 residues. A word on this clone: Its target is unknown.

The sequenced material came from PBMCs. V is TRBV19 and J is TRBJ1-5; D might be TRBD1 (6 bases). This receptor was identified in a woman in her thirties or forties in good health and CMV-seronegative. Written as DNA, the CDR3 is TGTGCCAGTAGTATGGTTCCGGGGGGCAGGAGTCAGCCCCAGCATTTT. Translated, it gives CASSMVPGGRSQPQHF. The full variable domain, with the rest looked up from reference TRBV19 and TRBJ1-5, is DGGITQSPKYLFRKEGQNVTLSCEQNLNHDAMYWYRQDPGQGLRLIYYSQIVNDFQKGDIAEGYSVSREKKESFPLTVTSAQKNPTAFYLCASSMVPGGRSQPQHFGDGTRLSIL.